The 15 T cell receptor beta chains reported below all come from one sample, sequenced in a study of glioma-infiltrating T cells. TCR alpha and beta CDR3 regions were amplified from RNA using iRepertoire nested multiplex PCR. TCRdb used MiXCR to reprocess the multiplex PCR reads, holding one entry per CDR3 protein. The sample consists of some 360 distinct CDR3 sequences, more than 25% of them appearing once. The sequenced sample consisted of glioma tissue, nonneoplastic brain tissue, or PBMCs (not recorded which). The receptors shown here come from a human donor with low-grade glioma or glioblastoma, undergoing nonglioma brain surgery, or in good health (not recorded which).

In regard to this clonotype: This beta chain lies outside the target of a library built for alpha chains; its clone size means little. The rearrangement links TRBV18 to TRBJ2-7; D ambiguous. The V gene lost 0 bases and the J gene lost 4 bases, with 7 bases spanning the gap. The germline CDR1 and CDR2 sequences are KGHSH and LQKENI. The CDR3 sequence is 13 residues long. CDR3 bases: TGTGCCAGCTCACCACCGGTTCTGTACGAGCAGTACTTC. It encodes CASSPPVLYEQYF.

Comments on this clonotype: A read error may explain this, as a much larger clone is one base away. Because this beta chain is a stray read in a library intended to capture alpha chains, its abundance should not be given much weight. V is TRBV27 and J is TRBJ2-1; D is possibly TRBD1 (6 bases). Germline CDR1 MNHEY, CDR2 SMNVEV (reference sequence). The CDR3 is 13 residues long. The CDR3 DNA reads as TGTGCCAGCAGTTTATTCCAGGGGAATGAGAAGTTCTTC. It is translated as CASSLFQGNEKFF.

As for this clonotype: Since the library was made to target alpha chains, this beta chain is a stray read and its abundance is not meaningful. The CDR3 is CASSLASRHTDTQYF. In DNA form, the CDR3 reads TGCGCCAGCAGCTTGGCCTCGCGCCACACAGATACGCAGTATTTT. V and J are TRBV5-1 and TRBJ2-3; D is undetermined. This CDR3 has 15 residues. Looked up from germline, CDR1 is SGHRS and CDR2 is YFSETQ. V lost 0 bases and J lost 2, with 10 bases in between.

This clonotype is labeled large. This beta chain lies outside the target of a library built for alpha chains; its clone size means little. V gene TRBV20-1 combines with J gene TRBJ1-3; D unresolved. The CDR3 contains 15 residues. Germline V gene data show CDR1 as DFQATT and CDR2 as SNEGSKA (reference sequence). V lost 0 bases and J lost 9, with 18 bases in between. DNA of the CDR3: TGCAGTGCTAGAGATAAGGCTATCCCTCTTGGCACCATATATTTT. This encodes CSARDKAIPLGTIYF.

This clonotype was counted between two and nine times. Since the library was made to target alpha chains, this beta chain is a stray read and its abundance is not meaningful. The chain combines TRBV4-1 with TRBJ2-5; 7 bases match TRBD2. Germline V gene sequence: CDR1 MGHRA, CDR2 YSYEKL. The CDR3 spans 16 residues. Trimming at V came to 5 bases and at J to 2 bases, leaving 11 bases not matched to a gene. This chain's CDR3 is CASSSPGGANQETQYF. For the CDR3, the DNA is TGCGCCAGCAGCTCCCCGGGGGGAGCTAATCAAGAGACCCAGTACTTC.

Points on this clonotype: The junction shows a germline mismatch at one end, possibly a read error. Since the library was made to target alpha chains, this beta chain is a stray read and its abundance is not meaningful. This CDR3 is CSSSLASAHQETQYF. The CDR3 DNA is TGTTCCAGCAGCTTAGCCTCAGCGCACCAAGAGACCCAGTACTTC. The chain links TRBV7-8 to TRBJ2-5; D unresolved. This CDR3 contains 15 residues. Germline V gives CDR1 SGHVS, CDR2 FQNEAQ.

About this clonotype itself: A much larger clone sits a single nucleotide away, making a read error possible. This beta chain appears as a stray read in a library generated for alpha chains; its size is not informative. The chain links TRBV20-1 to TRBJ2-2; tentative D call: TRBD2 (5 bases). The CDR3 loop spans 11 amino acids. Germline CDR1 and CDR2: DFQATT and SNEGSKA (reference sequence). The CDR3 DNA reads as TGCAGTGCTAGACACACCGGGGAGATGTTTTTT. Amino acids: CSARHTGEMFF.

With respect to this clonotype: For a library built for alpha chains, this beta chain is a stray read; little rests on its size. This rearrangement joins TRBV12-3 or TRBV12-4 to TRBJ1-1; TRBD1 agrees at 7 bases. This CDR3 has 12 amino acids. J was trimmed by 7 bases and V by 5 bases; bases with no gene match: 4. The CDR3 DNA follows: TGTGCCAGCAGTGACAGGACAGGTGAAGCTTTCTTT. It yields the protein CASSDRTGEAFF.

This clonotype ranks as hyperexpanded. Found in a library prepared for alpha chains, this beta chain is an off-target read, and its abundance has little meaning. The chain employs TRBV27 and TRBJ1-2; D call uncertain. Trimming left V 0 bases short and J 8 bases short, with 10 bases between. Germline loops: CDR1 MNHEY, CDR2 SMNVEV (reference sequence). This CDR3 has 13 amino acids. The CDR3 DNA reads TGTGCCAGCAGTTTATCCCCGGGGAGAGGCTACACCTTC. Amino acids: CASSLSPGRGYTF.

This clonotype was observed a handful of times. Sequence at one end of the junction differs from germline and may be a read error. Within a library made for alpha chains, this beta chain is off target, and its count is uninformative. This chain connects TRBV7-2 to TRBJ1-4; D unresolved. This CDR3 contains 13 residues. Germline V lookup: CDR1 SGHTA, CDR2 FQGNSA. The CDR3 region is CASSLMKNEELFF. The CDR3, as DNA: TGTGCCAGCAGCTTAATGAAAAATGAAGAACTGTTTTTT.

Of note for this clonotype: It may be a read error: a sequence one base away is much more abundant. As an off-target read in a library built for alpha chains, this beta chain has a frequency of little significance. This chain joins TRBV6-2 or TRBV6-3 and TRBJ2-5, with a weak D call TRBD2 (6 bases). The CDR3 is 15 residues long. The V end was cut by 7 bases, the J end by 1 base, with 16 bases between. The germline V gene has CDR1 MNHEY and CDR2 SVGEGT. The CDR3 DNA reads TGTGCCAGCACCAAAGGCGGGGAAGCCCAAGAGACCCAGTACTTC. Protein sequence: CASTKGGEAQETQYF.

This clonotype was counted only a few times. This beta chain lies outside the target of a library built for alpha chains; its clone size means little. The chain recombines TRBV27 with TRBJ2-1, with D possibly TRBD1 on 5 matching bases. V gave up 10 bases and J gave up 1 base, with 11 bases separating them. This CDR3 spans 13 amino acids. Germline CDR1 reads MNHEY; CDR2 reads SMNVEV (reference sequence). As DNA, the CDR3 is TGTGCCACCTCGACAGCATCCTACAATGAGCAGTTCTTC. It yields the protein CATSTASYNEQFF.

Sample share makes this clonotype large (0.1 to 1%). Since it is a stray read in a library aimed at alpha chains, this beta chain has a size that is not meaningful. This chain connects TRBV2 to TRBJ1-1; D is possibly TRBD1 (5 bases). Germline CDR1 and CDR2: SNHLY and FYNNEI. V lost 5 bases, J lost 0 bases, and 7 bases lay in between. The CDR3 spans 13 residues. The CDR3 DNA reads TGTGCCAGCAGTACAGGACTGAACACTGAAGCTTTCTTT. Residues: CASSTGLNTEAFF.

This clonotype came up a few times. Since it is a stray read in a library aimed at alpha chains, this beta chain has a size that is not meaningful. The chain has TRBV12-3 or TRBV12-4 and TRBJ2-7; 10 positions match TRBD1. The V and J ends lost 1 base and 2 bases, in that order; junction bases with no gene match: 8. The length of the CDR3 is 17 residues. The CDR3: CASSLVPGQGMTYEQYF. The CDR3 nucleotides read TGTGCCAGCAGTTTAGTCCCGGGACAGGGGATGACCTACGAGCAGTACTTC.

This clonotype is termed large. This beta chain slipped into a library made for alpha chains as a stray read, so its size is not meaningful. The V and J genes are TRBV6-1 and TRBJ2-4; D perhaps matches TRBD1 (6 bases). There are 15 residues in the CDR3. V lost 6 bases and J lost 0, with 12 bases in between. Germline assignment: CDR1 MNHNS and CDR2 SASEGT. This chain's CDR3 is CASRPRTVAKNIQYF. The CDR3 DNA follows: TGTGCCAGCAGGCCGCGGACAGTAGCCAAAAACATTCAGTACTTC.